This T cell receptor beta chain was profiled in a study of cytomegalovirus exposure and HLA in healthy donors. Researchers ran the PCR with 60 Vbeta and 13 Jbeta primers. Repertoires were generated with immunoSEQ multiplex PCR, while TCRdb's copy carries only in-frame clones and drops some. This table holds some 110,000 clones, 55% to 75% found once. Unmatched junction bases numbered 3, after V lost 3 bases and J lost 3 bases. Per the germline V gene, CDR1 is LNHDA and CDR2 is SQIVND (reference sequence). The CDR3 contains 14 residues. In regard to this clone: Its antigen is unknown.

Findings and caveats of the study: Follow-up analysis later connected one missense variant in DCLRE1C with trimming of TCR beta V- and J-genes. Cytomegalovirus status, reportedly, was diagnosed with high specificity and sensitivity by the classifier. Donor immune exposure was known only as CMV serostatus.

The sequencing sample was made of PBMCs. The V and J genes are TRBV19 and TRBJ2-7; TRBD1 matches 9 bases. This receptor was identified in a middle-aged woman in good health and CMV-seropositive. CDR3: CASSMGTGLYEQYF. CDR3 nucleotide sequence: TGTGCCAGTAGTATGGGGACAGGGCTCTACGAGCAGTACTTC.